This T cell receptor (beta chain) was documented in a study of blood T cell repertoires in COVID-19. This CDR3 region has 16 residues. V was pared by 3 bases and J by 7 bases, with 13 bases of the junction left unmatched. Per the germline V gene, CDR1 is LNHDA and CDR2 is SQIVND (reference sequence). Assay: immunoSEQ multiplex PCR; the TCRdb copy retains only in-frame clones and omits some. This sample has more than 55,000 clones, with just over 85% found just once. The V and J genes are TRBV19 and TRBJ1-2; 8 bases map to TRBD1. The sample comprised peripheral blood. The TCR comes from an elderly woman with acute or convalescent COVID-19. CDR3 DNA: TGTGCCAGTAGTATCCAGGGGGCGGCGGGGAAAGGTGGCTACACCTTC. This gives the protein CASSIQGAAGKGGYTF.